This T cell receptor beta chain was found in a study of blood T cells in healthy people across ages. Primed by a sample-barcoded 5' primer and a J-beta primer mix, a second PCR proceeded for 7 to 11 cycles. A single record per CDR3 protein comes from TCRdb applying MiXCR to the 5' RACE reads. The sample holds 1.5 million or so distinct CDR3 sequences, about 42% seen once. CDR3 length equals 15 residues. Trimming took 0 bases from V and 5 from J, leaving 10 bases between them. CDR1 LGHDT and CDR2 YNNKEL come from the germline V gene (reference sequence). The gene calls are TRBV3-1 and TRBJ2-2, with D maybe TRBD2 (6 bases). The receptor was derived from a young woman in good health. Sequenced material: blood. The CDR3 DNA is TGTGCCAGCAGCCAAGAAACCGCGGGGACCGGGGAGCTGTTTTTT. This encodes CASSQETAGTGELFF.